Listed below are T cell receptor beta chains from one sample, sequenced in a study of STAT5B mutations in CD4+ large granular lymphocyte leukemia. Generated by immunoSEQ multiplex PCR, the TCRdb table keeps only in-frame clones and is missing some. The sample shows about 24,000 clones, about two thirds of them seen only once. The sequenced sample consisted of CD4+ T cells from blood buffy coats. The receptors originated from a human donor in good health. Both conserved end residues are part of each CDR3. The order of the fields is D gene, V gene, J gene, clone size, CDR3 protein, CDR3 DNA. The D gene is left open where the match is weak. Expanded clones are given a class, and other clones once, few, many or no size at all.

NA	TRBV18	TRBJ1-5	NA	CASSPEGSQPQHF	TGTGCCAGCTCACCCGAGGGGTCTCAGCCCCAGCATTTT
NA	TRBV18	TRBJ1-2	NA	CASSPATFSSSNYGYTF	TGTGCCAGCTCACCGGCTACCTTTTCCAGTTCCAACTATGGCTACACCTTC
NA	TRBV5-4	TRBJ1-2	NA	CASSLDSTYGYTF	TGTGCCAGCAGCTTAGACAGTACCTATGGCTACACCTTC
NA	TRBV28	TRBJ2-7	few	CASSLSGFTYEQYF	TGTGCCAGCAGTTTAAGTGGGTTCACCTACGAGCAGTACTTC
TRBD1	TRBV7-6	TRBJ1-2	NA	CASSSVGQGGGGYTF	TGTGCCAGCAGCTCCGTGGGACAGGGGGGCGGTGGCTACACCTTC
NA	TRBV9	TRBJ2-7	once	CASSVAGAWAYEQYF	TGTGCCAGCAGCGTAGCGGGGGCCTGGGCCTACGAGCAGTACTTC
TRBD1	TRBV30	TRBJ1-2	NA	CAWSVQGEGYTF	TGTGCCTGGAGTGTTCAGGGGGAAGGCTACACCTTC
NA	TRBV7-8	TRBJ2-7	NA	CASSPLYYEQYF	TGTGCCAGCAGCCCCCTGTACTACGAGCAGTACTTC
NA	TRBV7-2	TRBJ2-7	NA	CASSKRAGGAYEQYF	TGTGCCAGCAGCAAAAGGGCTGGGGGCGCCTACGAGCAGTACTTC
NA	TRBV2	TRBJ2-6	NA	CASLKPSRGTGANVLTF	TGTGCCAGCTTGAAGCCGAGCAGGGGAACTGGGGCCAACGTCCTGACTTTC
TRBD1	TRBV19	TRBJ1-5	NA	CASRTDRGQPQHF	TGTGCCAGTAGGACCGACAGGGGACAGCCCCAGCATTTT
NA	TRBV11-2	TRBJ2-5	NA	CASSFMGETQYF	TGTGCCAGCAGCTTTATGGGAGAGACCCAGTACTTC
NA	TRBV18	TRBJ1-4	NA	CASSPPRRGHAKNEKLFF	TGTGCCAGCTCACCACCTAGGAGAGGCCACGCGAAAAATGAAAAACTGTTTTTT
NA	TRBV5-5	TRBJ1-1	NA	CASSPDGWVLNTEAFF	TGTGCCAGCAGCCCGGATGGTTGGGTATTGAACACTGAAGCTTTCTTT
NA	TRBV7-8	TRBJ2-7	few	CASSLQVSYEQYF	TGTGCCAGCAGCTTACAGGTTTCCTACGAGCAGTACTTC
NA	TRBV4-1	TRBJ2-6	NA	CASSQVDMGLSGANVLTF	TGCGCCAGCAGCCAGGTCGACATGGGACTGTCTGGGGCCAACGTCCTGACTTTC
NA	TRBV4-3	TRBJ2-3	NA	CASSQLDGADTQYF	TGCGCCAGCAGCCAATTGGACGGGGCAGATACGCAGTATTTT
NA	TRBV5-4	TRBJ1-2	few	CASSRGGDWFGYTF	TGTGCCAGCAGCCGGGGGGGGGATTGGTTTGGCTACACCTTC
TRBD1	TRBV30	TRBJ2-7	NA	CAWSVDLPGTGDEQYF	TGTGCCTGGAGTGTCGACCTCCCTGGGACAGGGGACGAGCAGTACTTC
NA	TRBV25-1	TRBJ1-4	few	CASRKGSNEKLFF	TGTGCCAGCAGGAAGGGGTCCAATGAAAAACTGTTTTTT
NA	TRBV6-1	TRBJ1-2	NA	CASSEIDTTKYDGYTF	TGTGCCAGCAGTGAAATCGATACGACGAAATACGATGGCTACACCTTC
NA	TRBV7-8	TRBJ1-2	NA	CASSFGQAGYTF	TGCGCCAGCAGCTTTGGACAAGCTGGCTACACCTTC
NA	TRBV10-3	TRBJ2-3	NA	CAISLRDLPDTQYF	TGTGCCATCAGCCTCAGGGATCTCCCAGATACGCAGTATTTT
TRBD1	TRBV5-1	TRBJ1-2	NA	CASSLDPTGDGYTF	TGCGCCAGCAGCTTGGATCCCACAGGGGATGGCTACACCTTC
NA	TRBV29-1	TRBJ1-1	NA	CSVSTVRMNTEAFF	TGCAGCGTTTCGACAGTCCGTATGAACACTGAAGCTTTCTTT